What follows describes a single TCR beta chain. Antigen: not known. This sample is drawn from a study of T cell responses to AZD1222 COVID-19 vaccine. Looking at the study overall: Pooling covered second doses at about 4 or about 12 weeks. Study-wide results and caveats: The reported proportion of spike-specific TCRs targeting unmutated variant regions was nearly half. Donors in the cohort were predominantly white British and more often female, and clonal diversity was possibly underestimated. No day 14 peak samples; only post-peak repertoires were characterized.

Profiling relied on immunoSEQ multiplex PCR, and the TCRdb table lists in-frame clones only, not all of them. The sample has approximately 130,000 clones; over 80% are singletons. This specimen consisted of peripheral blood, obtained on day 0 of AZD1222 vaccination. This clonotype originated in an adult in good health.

Written as DNA, the CDR3 is TGTGCCAGCTCACCACCGAGTGGGACAGGGGGCCACGAGCAGTACTTC. Protein: CASSPPSGTGGHEQYF. V and J are TRBV18 and TRBJ2-7; 12 bases are shared with TRBD1. Germline CDR1 KGHSH, CDR2 LQKENI. J lost 5 bases, V lost 0 bases, and 5 bases had no gene match. This CDR3 has 16 residues. The entire variable domain, with the rest obtained from reference TRBV18 and TRBJ2-7, is as follows: NAGVMQNPRHLVRRRGQEARLRCSPMKGHSHVYWYRQLPEEGLKFMVYLQKENIIDESGMPKERFSAEFPKEGPSILRIQQVVRGDSAAYFCASSPPSGTGGHEQYFGPGTRLTVT.